This TCR beta chain was documented in a study of Ad26.COV2.S vaccination and SARS-CoV-2 variants. The CDR3 length is 15 residues. Germline loops: CDR1 MNHEY, CDR2 SVGAGI. Trimming removed 5 bases at V and 4 bases at J, with 17 bases between. Only in-frame clones appear in the TCRdb table, and some are missing; sequencing was by immunoSEQ multiplex PCR. The sample includes fewer than 400,000 clones, around nine tenths of them seen just once. Treatment meaning: some 19 received Ad26.COV2.S at low or high dose, single or two shots; about 5 received placebo; per-sample allocation not given. The investigators took samples on day 63 after the first vaccine or placebo injection.

The starting material was peripheral blood, obtained in a trial of Ad26.COV2.S vaccine versus placebo. The receptor was derived from a person between 18 and 65 years old who received the Ad26.COV2.S COVID-19 vaccine or a placebo. The chain is built from TRBV6-5 and TRBJ1-1, with D perhaps matching TRBD1 (5 bases). The CDR3 here is CASSTLRVGGTEAFF. DNA of the CDR3: TGTGCCAGCAGTACCTTACGAGTCGGGGGCACTGAAGCTTTCTTT.